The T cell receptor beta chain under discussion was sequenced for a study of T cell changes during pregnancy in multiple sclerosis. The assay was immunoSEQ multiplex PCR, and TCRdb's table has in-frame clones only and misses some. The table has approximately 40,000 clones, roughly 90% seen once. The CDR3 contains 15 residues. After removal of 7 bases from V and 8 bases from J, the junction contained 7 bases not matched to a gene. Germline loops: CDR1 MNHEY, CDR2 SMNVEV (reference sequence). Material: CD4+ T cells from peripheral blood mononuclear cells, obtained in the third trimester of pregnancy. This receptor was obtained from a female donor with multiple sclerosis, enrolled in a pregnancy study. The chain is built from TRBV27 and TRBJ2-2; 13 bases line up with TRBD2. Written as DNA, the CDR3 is TGTGCCAGCAAACTAGCGGGAGGGTTTGGAGGGGAGCTGTTTTTT. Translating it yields CASKLAGGFGGELFF.